These T cell receptor beta chains were read from a single sample in a study of shared T cell receptors in the human thymus. Some clones are missing from TCRdb's copy, which holds only in-frame ones; the method was immunoSEQ multiplex PCR. The table shows hundreds of thousands of clones, with approximately 89% occurring only once. The same data also contributed to another study, on human thymus T cells.

The sequenced sample was thymocytes. The source of these receptors is a boy in the first two years of life with a congenital heart defect. Each CDR3 is given with its conserved first and last residue. A D gene is named only where the DNA matches it firmly. A row's size may be missing; if present it is once, few, many or a size class.

d_call j_call clone_size v_call cdr3_nt cdr3_aa
NA TRBJ2-3 NA TRBV5-1 TGCGCCAGCAGCTCAAACATGCGGCGGGTCGCAGATACGCAGTATTTT CASSSNMRRVADTQYF
NA TRBJ2-1 NA TRBV12-5 TGTGCTAGTGGTTCTCGGTCTAGATACAATGAGCAGTTCTTC CASGSRSRYNEQFF
TRBD1 TRBJ2-7 NA TRBV28 TGTGCCAGCAGTTTGGCGGGACAGGGAACCTACGAGCAGTACTTC CASSLAGQGTYEQYF
NA TRBJ1-3 NA TRBV30 TGTGCCTGGAGGAGAACAGGGTTCTCTGGAAACACCATATATTTT CAWRRTGFSGNTIYF
NA TRBJ1-6 NA TRBV5-8 TGTGCCAGCGGCGGGGGACTTCCGAGCTCCTATAATTCACCCCTCCACTTT CASGGGLPSSYNSPLHF
NA TRBJ1-5 NA TRBV28 TGTGCCAGCAGTCCTTACCCGCTACAGGGTAGGGATCAGCCCCAGCATTTT CASSPYPLQGRDQPQHF
NA TRBJ1-5 NA TRBV7-9 TGTGCCAGCAGCCCAACAGGGTCTCCTTATCAGCCCCAGCATTTT CASSPTGSPYQPQHF
NA TRBJ2-2 NA TRBV29-1 TGCAGCGTTGGCGGGACTGAAACCGGGGAGCTGTTTTTT CSVGGTETGELFF
TRBD1 TRBJ1-5 NA TRBV9 TGTGCCAGCAGCGTAGGGACAGGGCCCCAGCCCCAGCATTTT CASSVGTGPQPQHF
TRBD2 TRBJ2-1 NA TRBV4-1 TGCGCCAGCAGCCAAATGAAGCGGGGCAATGAGCAGTTCTTC CASSQMKRGNEQFF
NA TRBJ1-4 NA TRBV7-9 TGTGCCAGCAGCTTAGCAGGGGAGGATGAAAAACTGTTTTTT CASSLAGEDEKLFF
NA TRBJ1-5 NA TRBV6-6 TGTGCCAGCAGTTCTAGAGACGTAAGCAATCAGCCCCAGCATTTT CASSSRDVSNQPQHF
TRBD1 TRBJ2-1 NA TRBV4-3 TGCGCCAGCAGCGCCCGGGACAGCAGCAATGAGCAGTTCTTC CASSARDSSNEQFF
TRBD1 TRBJ1-6 once TRBV2 TGTGCCAGCAGTAATTACCGGGACAGGGGGACTTATTCACCCCTCCACTTT CASSNYRDRGTYSPLHF
TRBD1 TRBJ2-2 NA TRBV7-3 TGTGCCAGCAGCCATTCTCCGGGACAGGGGTACACCGGGGAGCTGTTTTTT CASSHSPGQGYTGELFF
NA TRBJ2-1 NA TRBV7-2 TGTGCCAGCAGCCCCAAAGCCGCGTCCGGGCCCAGGGGTTGCAATGAGCAGTTCTTC CASSPKAASGPRGCNEQFF
NA TRBJ2-3 NA TRBV7-6 TGTGCCAGCAGCCCCATAAGGCGGGACGATAGCACAGATACGCAGTATTTT CASSPIRRDDSTDTQYF
TRBD2 TRBJ2-1 NA TRBV4-3 TGCGCCAGCAGCCAGTCGGGACTAGCGGGAGTTGAGCAGTTCTTC CASSQSGLAGVEQFF
NA TRBJ2-7 NA TRBV14 TGTGCCAGCAGCCGCAGGCCGGGGGACGAGCAGTACTTC CASSRRPGDEQYF